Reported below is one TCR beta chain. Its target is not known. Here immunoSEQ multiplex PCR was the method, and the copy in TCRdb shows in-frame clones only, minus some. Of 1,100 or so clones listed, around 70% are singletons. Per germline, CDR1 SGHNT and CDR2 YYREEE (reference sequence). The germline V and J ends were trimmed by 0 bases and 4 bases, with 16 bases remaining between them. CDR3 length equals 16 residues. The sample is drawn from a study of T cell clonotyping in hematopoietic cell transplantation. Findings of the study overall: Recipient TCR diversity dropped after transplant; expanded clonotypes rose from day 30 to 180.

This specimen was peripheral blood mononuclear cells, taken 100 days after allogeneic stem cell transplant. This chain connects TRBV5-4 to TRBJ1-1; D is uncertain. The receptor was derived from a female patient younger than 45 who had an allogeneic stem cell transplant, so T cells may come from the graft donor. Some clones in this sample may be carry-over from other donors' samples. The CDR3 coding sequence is TGTGCCAGCAGCTTGGGGGTCCCGGGAATGGGCACTGAAGCTTTCTTT. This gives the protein CASSLGVPGMGTEAFF.